The clone carrying this T cell receptor (beta chain) was seen a single time. J lost 2 bases, V lost 7 bases, and 11 bases had no gene match. The CDR3 covers 16 residues. The germline CDR1 and CDR2 sequences are SGHVS and FQNEAQ. Terminally differentiated effector memory CD45RA+ cells were excluded by CCR7 positive selection of CD45RO-negative cells. The assay was run at deep level. The table came from immunoSEQ multiplex PCR; TCRdb's copy has only in-frame clones and leaves some out. The profile shows approximately 590,000 clones, roughly 95% of them singletons. This entry is derived from a study of shared clonotypes between healthy human individuals. Background on the study: Each donor contributed plates that comprised three CD4 naive, three CD4 memory, two CD8 naive and one CD8 memory.

This clonotype was sampled from a woman in her twenties or thirties in good health. Sequencing was performed on naive CD8+ T cells sorted from blood. V and J are TRBV7-8 and TRBJ2-1; 7 bases fit TRBD2. The CDR3 protein is CASNLGGSRTYNEQFF. The CDR3 DNA reads TGTGCCAGCAATCTGGGGGGGAGCCGGACCTACAATGAGCAGTTCTTC.